This T cell receptor beta chain was sequenced for a study of cytomegalovirus exposure and HLA in healthy donors. Researchers ran the PCR with 60 Vbeta and 13 Jbeta primers. As processed by the authors: There were around 77 million unique TCR beta chains by a later count, and approximately 11 million of them were shared. Using immunoSEQ multiplex PCR, the repertoire was profiled, and TCRdb retains in-frame clones only, with some absent. V, J and clone size were drawn from that table, and D and trimming were deduced from the DNA. This sample has 60,000 to 80,000 clones; approximately 80% occur once, and the top ten carry 3%. Sequencing was carried out using PBMCs. The TCR was taken from a girl between 5 and 17 years old in good health and CMV-seropositive.

CDR3 region: CSARGGSPQHF. Written as DNA, the CDR3 is TGCAGTGCTAGAGGGGGCTCGCCCCAGCATTTT. This chain uses TRBV20-1 with TRBJ1-5; weak D call: TRBD1 (5 bases). Germline values: CDR1 DFQATT, CDR2 SNEGSKA (reference sequence). V lost 1 base and J lost 9, with 7 bases in between. The CDR3 length is 11 residues.